A single T cell receptor (beta chain) is shown here with its context. These data originate in a study of blood T cells in healthy people across ages. Extractions gave at least 5 micrograms of total RNA per sample. V gave up 2 bases and J gave up 8 bases, with 15 bases separating them. Germline V gene sequence: CDR1 KGHSH, CDR2 LQKENI. The CDR3 is made up of 14 amino acids. Through a sample-barcoded 5' primer and a J-beta primer mix, a second PCR was run for roughly 6 to 12 cycles. TCRdb recomputed calls from the 5' RACE reads with MiXCR, one row per CDR3 protein. This table has 980,000 or so distinct CDR3 sequences, around 48% appearing once.

The chain carries TRBV18 and TRBJ1-2, with TRBD1 as a possible D gene (6 bases). Source material: blood. The sequence was collected from a man aged 30 to 39 in good health. The CDR3 DNA reads TGTGCCAGCTCACCAGCGGGGGCGGAGAGAGGCTACACCTTC. Translating it yields CASSPAGAERGYTF.